This entry is about one T cell receptor beta chain. This specimen comes from a study of CD8+ T cells in alopecia areata. Turning to the study itself: Treated patients were given oral tofacitinib, which was dosed at 5 to 10 mg twice daily.

The treatment was: oral pan-JAK inhibitor, 5-10 mg twice daily. The sequencing template was cDNA reverse transcribed from extracted RNA. Method: immunoSEQ multiplex PCR; TCRdb's copy keeps in-frame clones and lacks some. The sample lists over 150,000 clones; approximately 60% were seen once. The CDR3 runs 16 residues. Trimming took 0 bases from V and 6 from J, leaving 17 bases between them. Looked up from germline, CDR1 is MNHNY and CDR2 is SVGAGI (reference sequence). J is TRBJ1-2 and V is TRBV6-6; tentatively, D is TRBD1 (6 bases). The source of this sequence is a human donor with alopecia areata. The source was CD4+ T cells sorted from blood, collected at week 4, from a patient treated with tofacitinib. CDR3 DNA sequence: TGTGCCAGCAGTTACTCGACAGGCAGGGGAGGTAATGGCTACACCTTC. Translating gives CASSYSTGRGGNGYTF.